Detailed here is one T cell receptor beta chain. Its antigen is as yet unknown. The germline V gene encodes CDR1 ENHRY and CDR2 SYGVKD. This CDR3 is 13 amino acids long. V dropped 10 bases and J dropped 0 bases, with 7 bases sitting between them. A single record per CDR3 protein comes from TCRdb applying MiXCR to the reads. In the table there are more than 650,000 distinct CDR3 sequences, roughly a third of which are singletons. The sample belongs to a study of T cell repertoires in cytomegalovirus infection. Study-level background: Public signatures in TCR beta pointed to CMV infection and matching HLA type. The study's findings and limits: Summed public TCR beta family frequency identified CMV carriers bearing the relevant HLA. Across the ex vivo response, the dominant clonotypes were HLA-C-restricted CMV-specific TCR beta clonotypes.

The J gene is TRBJ1-6, the V gene TRBV10-3; D unclear. The specimen was PBMCs. This clonotype originated in a human donor in good health (CMV status not recorded). Some clones in this sample may be carry-over from other donors' samples. CDR3 sequence reads: CATQSSYNSPLHF. As DNA, the CDR3 is TGTGCCACCCAAAGCTCCTATAATTCACCCCTCCACTTT.